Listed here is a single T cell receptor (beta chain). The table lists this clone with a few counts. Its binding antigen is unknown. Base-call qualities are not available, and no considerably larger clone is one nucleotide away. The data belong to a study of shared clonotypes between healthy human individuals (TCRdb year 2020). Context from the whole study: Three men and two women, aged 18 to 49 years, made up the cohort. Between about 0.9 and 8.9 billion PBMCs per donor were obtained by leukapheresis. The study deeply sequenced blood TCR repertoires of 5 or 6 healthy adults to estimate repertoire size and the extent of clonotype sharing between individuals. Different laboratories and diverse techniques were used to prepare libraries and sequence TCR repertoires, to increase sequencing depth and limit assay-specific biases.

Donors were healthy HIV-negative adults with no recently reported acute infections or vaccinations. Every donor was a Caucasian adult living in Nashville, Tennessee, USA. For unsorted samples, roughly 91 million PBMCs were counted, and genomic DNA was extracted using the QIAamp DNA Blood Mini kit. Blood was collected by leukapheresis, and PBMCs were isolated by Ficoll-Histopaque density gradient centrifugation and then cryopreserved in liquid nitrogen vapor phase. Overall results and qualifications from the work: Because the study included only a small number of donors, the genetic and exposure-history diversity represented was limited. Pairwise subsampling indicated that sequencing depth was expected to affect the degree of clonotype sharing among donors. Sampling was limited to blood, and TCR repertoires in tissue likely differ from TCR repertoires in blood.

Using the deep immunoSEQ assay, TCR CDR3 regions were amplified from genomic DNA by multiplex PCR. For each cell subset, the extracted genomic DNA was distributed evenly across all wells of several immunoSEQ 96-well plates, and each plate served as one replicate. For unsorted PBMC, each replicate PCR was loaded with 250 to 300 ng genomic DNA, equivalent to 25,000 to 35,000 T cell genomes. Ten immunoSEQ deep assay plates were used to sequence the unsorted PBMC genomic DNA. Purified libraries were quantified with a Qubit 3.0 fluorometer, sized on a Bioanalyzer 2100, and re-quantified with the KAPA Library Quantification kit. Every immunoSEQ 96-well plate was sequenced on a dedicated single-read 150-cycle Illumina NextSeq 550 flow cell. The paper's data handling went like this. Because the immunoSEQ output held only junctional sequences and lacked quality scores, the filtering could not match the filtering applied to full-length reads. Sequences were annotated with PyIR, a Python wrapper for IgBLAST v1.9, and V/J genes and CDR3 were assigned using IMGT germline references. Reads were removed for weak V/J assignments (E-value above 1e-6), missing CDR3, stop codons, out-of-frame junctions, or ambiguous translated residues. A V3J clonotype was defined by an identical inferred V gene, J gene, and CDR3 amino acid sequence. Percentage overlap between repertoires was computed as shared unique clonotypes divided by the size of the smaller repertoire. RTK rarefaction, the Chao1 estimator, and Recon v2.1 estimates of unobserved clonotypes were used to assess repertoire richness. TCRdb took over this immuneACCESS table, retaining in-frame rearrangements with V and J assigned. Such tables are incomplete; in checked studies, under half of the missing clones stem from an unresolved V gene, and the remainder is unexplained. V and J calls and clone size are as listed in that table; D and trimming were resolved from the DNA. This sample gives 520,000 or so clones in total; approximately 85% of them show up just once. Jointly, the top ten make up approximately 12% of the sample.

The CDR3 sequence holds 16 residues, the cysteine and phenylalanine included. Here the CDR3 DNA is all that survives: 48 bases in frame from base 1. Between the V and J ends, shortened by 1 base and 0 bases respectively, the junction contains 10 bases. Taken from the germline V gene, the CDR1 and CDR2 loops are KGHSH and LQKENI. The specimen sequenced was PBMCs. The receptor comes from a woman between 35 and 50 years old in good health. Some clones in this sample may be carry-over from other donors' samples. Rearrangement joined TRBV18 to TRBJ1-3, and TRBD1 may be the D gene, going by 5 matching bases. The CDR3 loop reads CASSPLGGSSGNTIYF. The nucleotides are TGTGCCAGCTCACCACTCGGGGGGAGCTCTGGAAACACCATATATTTT.